These T cell receptor beta chains were read from a single sample in a study of blood T cell repertoires in COVID-19. Some clones are missing from TCRdb's copy, which holds only in-frame ones; the method was immunoSEQ multiplex PCR. The sample includes about 190,000 clones, 86% seen only once; the top ten take 2.5% to 3.5%. The sample comprised peripheral blood. Source of these receptors: a woman aged 25-40 years with active or convalescent COVID-19. CDR3s include the opening cysteine and the closing phenylalanine or tryptophan. The D gene is left open where the match is weak. Where a row states a size, it is once, few, many or the class of an expanded clone; other rows omit it.

d_gene	v_gene	abundance	j_gene	CDR3aa	CDR3nt
NA	TRBV10-2	NA	TRBJ1-2	CASSESWGPGGYTF	TGCGCCAGCAGTGAGTCATGGGGGCCAGGTGGCTACACCTTC
TRBD1	TRBV27	once	TRBJ2-7	CASSLGGQGVGEQYF	TGTGCCAGCAGTTTAGGGGGACAGGGAGTAGGTGAGCAGTACTTC
TRBD2	TRBV27	NA	TRBJ2-1	CASSLSYAGASYNEQFF	TGTGCCAGCAGTTTATCGTACGCGGGAGCGTCCTACAATGAGCAGTTCTTC
TRBD1	TRBV6-5	few	TRBJ1-5	CASRSDRGSNQPQHF	TGTGCCAGCAGGTCGGACAGGGGTAGTAATCAGCCCCAGCATTTT
TRBD2	TRBV5-1	few	TRBJ2-2	CASSSTSGRASIGELFF	TGCGCCAGCAGCTCGACTAGCGGGAGGGCCTCGATCGGGGAGCTGTTTTTT
NA	TRBV25-1	NA	TRBJ1-2	CASSEYDRTGYTF	TGTGCCAGCAGTGAATATGACAGGACTGGCTACACCTTC
TRBD1	TRBV10-3	NA	TRBJ1-2	CAIRGGQVSYGYTF	TGTGCCATCCGGGGCGGACAGGTTTCTTATGGCTACACCTTC
TRBD1	TRBV4-1	NA	TRBJ1-1	CASSHDGTVLQAFF	TGCGCCAGCAGCCATGATGGGACAGTTTTACAAGCTTTCTTT
NA	TRBV12-3/TRBV12-4	few	TRBJ1-1	CASRGDMNTEAFF	TGTGCCAGCAGGGGGGACATGAACACTGAAGCTTTCTTT
NA	TRBV6-6	NA	TRBJ1-1	CASSYSGQRAEAFF	TGTGCCAGCAGTTACTCGGGTCAGAGGGCCGAAGCTTTCTTT
NA	TRBV24-1	NA	TRBJ2-3	CATQKEFTDTQYF	TGTGCCACCCAGAAGGAGTTCACAGATACGCAGTATTTT
TRBD1	TRBV6-5	NA	TRBJ1-2	CASRSDRGRGYTF	TGTGCCAGCAGATCCGACAGGGGGCGCGGCTACACCTTC
NA	TRBV29-1	NA	TRBJ1-5	CSVEVAVNQPQHF	TGCAGCGTTGAAGTGGCAGTGAATCAGCCCCAGCATTTT
NA	TRBV5-4	NA	TRBJ2-3	CASKRASKDTQYF	TGTGCCAGCAAGCGAGCCTCGAAGGATACGCAGTATTTT
TRBD2	TRBV4-2	NA	TRBJ2-7	CASSQALTSGTYEQYF	TGTGCCAGCAGCCAAGCGCTCACTAGCGGGACCTACGAGCAGTACTTC
NA	TRBV2	once	TRBJ1-6	CASSERITGSSPLHF	TGTGCCAGCAGTGAAAGGATAACAGGGTCCTCACCCCTCCACTTT
NA	TRBV9	NA	TRBJ1-1	CASSVGGGRGNTEAFF	TGTGCCAGCAGCGTAGGCGGGGGCAGAGGGAACACTGAAGCTTTCTTT
NA	TRBV2	NA	TRBJ1-4	CASSDGEEKLFF	TGTGCCAGCAGTGACGGAGAGGAAAAACTGTTTTTT